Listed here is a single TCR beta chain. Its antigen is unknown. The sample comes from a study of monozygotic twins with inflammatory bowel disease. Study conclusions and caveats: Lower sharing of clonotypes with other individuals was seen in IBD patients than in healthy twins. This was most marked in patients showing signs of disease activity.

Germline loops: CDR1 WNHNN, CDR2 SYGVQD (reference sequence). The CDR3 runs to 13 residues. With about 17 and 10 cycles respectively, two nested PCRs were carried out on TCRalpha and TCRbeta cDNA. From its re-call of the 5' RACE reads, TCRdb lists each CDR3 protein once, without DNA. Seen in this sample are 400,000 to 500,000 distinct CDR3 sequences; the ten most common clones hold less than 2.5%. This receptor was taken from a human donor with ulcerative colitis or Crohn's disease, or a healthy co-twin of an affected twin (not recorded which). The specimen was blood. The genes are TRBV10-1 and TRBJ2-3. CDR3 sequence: CASRDLSTDTQYF.